This is a list of T cell receptor beta chains from one sample in a study of spatial heterogeneity in lung cancer. Each CDR3 protein is one row after TCRdb ran MiXCR on the 5' RACE reads. The sample holds about 44,000 distinct CDR3 sequences, approximately 13% seen once. The sequencing used PBMCs, collected at surgery. Source of these receptors: a male donor with early-stage non-small cell lung cancer. Each CDR3 is given with its conserved first and last residue. Part of the rows lack a size; the others show once, few, many or a class for expanded clones.

12	TRBV7-3	TRBJ2-3	few	CASSQSTDTQYF
15	TRBV7-2	TRBJ2-3	NA	CASTLRGPGTDTQYF
16	TRBV5-1	TRBJ2-1	NA	CASSPSSGSSYNEQFF
11	TRBV20-1	TRBJ2-2	few	CSAGAVGELFF
12	TRBV10-1	TRBJ1-2	NA	CASSREGTSRTF
14	TRBV7-9	TRBJ2-7	many	CASSLGLGPYEQYF
13	TRBV2	TRBJ2-1	many	CASSDPLGVVQFF
14	TRBV9	TRBJ2-5	many	CASSVAGGQETQYF
16	TRBV5-1	TRBJ2-1	NA	CASSHPLGQRINEQFF
15	TRBV5-4	TRBJ1-2	few	CASSLSGGTGVGYTF
17	TRBV5-4	TRBJ1-2	few	CASSAGTGAAGWYGYTF
14	TRBV5-1	TRBJ2-7	NA	CASRRGLSSYEQYF
17	TRBV20-1	TRBJ2-1	NA	CSAETPAGLAGNNEQFF
14	TRBV5-1	TRBJ1-2	NA	CASSSSGTAYGYTF
14	TRBV19	TRBJ1-3	many	CASVSENAGNTIYF
14	TRBV7-2	TRBJ1-6	few	CASSTTAENSPLHF
13	TRBV7-2	TRBJ2-7	NA	CASSSQGAYEQYF
17	TRBV3-1	TRBJ1-2	NA	CASSHSRPSRYNYGYTF
11	TRBV5-6	TRBJ1-2	many	CASSLSYGYTF
16	TRBV7-8	TRBJ2-3	few	CASSSLRGRDTDTQYF
12	TRBV5-6	TRBJ2-1	few	CASSTPRNEQFF
15	TRBV21-1	TRBJ1-1	few	CASSKIVTGGTEAFF
11	TRBV10-1	TRBJ1-2	medium-sized	CASSDSYGYTF
12	TRBV27	TRBJ1-2	many	CASSSVNYGYTF
14	TRBV29-1	TRBJ2-2	few	CSVEIDRVTGELFF
15	TRBV20-1	TRBJ2-3	NA	CSARVFPTSADTQYF
16	TRBV11-2	TRBJ2-2	many	CASSREGTLNTGELFF
16	TRBV28	TRBJ2-1	few	CASRTTSGGSYNEQFF
15	TRBV7-2	TRBJ1-3	NA	CASSLVVIQFDTIYF
14	TRBV30	TRBJ1-2	few	CAWKGDRGNYGYTF
15	TRBV4-1	TRBJ2-7	few	CASSQESVPLYEQYF
10	TRBV29-1	TRBJ2-2	many	CSVGTGELFF
16	TRBV10-3	TRBJ1-1	NA	CAISVRIGQGIDEAFF
14	TRBV7-8	TRBJ2-7	few	CASSLGGDHYEQYF
14	TRBV9	TRBJ2-7	NA	CASSGGQGAHEQYF
15	TRBV7-8	TRBJ2-2	many	CASSPRQGRTGELFF
14	TRBV7-9	TRBJ2-1	NA	CASSTARTGLEQFF
14	TRBV2	TRBJ1-5	NA	CASSEATEGQPQHF
14	TRBV28	TRBJ2-1	many	CATTGTPLYNEQFF
14	TRBV20-1	TRBJ2-3	few	CSARGQVRTDTQYF
12	TRBV21-1	TRBJ1-4	many	CASSKTGEKLFF
16	TRBV28	TRBJ2-7	few	CASSWGVRLVSYEQYF
12	TRBV5-1	TRBJ1-1	NA	CASSRAGTEAFF
14	TRBV5-1	TRBJ2-7	few	CASSSGGGNYEQYF
15	TRBV14	TRBJ2-2	NA	CASSGTGPSTGELFF
14	TRBV7-3	TRBJ2-7	few	CASSLQHSSYEQYF
17	TRBV20-1	TRBJ1-6	few	CSARDVLRGTAGSPLHF
14	TRBV5-1	TRBJ2-7	NA	CASSRGQGLGEQYF
15	TRBV7-2	TRBJ1-6	few	CASSLRGPYNSPLHF
15	TRBV28	TRBJ2-7	few	CASSVGTGASYEQYF
16	TRBV19	TRBJ2-3	few	CASSRLAGRSTDTQYF
15	TRBV5-1	TRBJ1-1	many	CASRKWGREGTEAFF
14	TRBV27	TRBJ1-5	NA	CASSLTRGNQPQHF